Listed below are T cell receptor beta chains from one sample, sequenced in a study of CD8 T cells in Susac syndrome. MiXCR was run by TCRdb on the immunoSEQ multiplex PCR reads, yielding one entry per CDR3 protein. The repertoire holds 150,000 to 200,000 distinct CDR3 sequences, roughly 95% seen once, with 0.15% to 0.2% in the top ten. The sample consisted of CD8+ T cells from PBMCs. The receptors were gathered from a human donor with multiple sclerosis. The CDR3 runs from the conserved cysteine through the conserved F or W. Each record gives: J gene, clone size, V gene, D gene, CDR3 DNA, CDR3 protein. The D gene is left open where the match is weak. The listing skips clone size in some rows; elsewhere it reads once, few, many or a size class.

>TRBJ2-1|.|TRBV12-3/TRBV12-4|TRBD2
TGTGCCAGCAGTTTCGGGACTAGCGGAGGATCCTACAATGAGCAGTTCTTC
CASSFGTSGGSYNEQFF
>TRBJ1-2|.|TRBV29-1|TRBD1
TGCAGCGTCCCCGACAGGGTAATAGGGGGCTACACCTTC
CSVPDRVIGGYTF
>TRBJ2-3|once|TRBV27|.
TGTGCCAGCAGTCCCCTGGCGGCTGATACGCAGTATTTT
CASSPLAADTQYF
>TRBJ1-1|.|TRBV29-1|TRBD1
TGCAGCGTTGAAGAAGGGACAGACAACACTGAAGCTTTCTTT
CSVEEGTDNTEAFF
>TRBJ2-1|.|TRBV2|.
TGTGCCAGCACGGGACGGATCAATGAGCAGTTCTTC
CASTGRINEQFF
>TRBJ1-4|.|TRBV6-5|.
TGTGCCAGCAGTTACTCCGACCCCCGGGCAACTAATGAAAAACTGTTTTTT
CASSYSDPRATNEKLFF
>TRBJ2-5|.|TRBV12-3/TRBV12-4|TRBD2
TGTGCCAGCAGTTTCCCGGGACTAGCGCGCGAGACCCAGTACTTC
CASSFPGLARETQYF
>TRBJ2-7|few|TRBV28|.
TGTGCCAGCAGTTTGGAGGGGTCATCCTACGAGCAGTACTTC
CASSLEGSSYEQYF
>TRBJ2-7|.|TRBV6-2/TRBV6-3|TRBD2
TGTGCCAGCAGTTACTCAAGACTAGCGGGAGTGTACGAGCAGTACTTC
CASSYSRLAGVYEQYF
>TRBJ1-2|.|TRBV28|.
TGTGCCAGCAGTTCTCCTGGGGGCTACACCTTC
CASSSPGGYTF
>TRBJ1-1|.|TRBV12-3/TRBV12-4|.
TGTGCCAGCATCCCCCTGGGAGGGGAAGGTGAAGCTTTCTTT
CASIPLGGEGEAFF
>TRBJ2-5|.|TRBV19|.
TGTGCCAGTAGTTTCGGTCAGGGTGTTGAGACCCAGTACTTC
CASSFGQGVETQYF
>TRBJ1-5|.|TRBV2|.
TGTGCCAGCAGGACCGGGACATTCGATCAGCCCCAGCATTTT
CASRTGTFDQPQHF
>TRBJ2-7|.|TRBV2|TRBD2
TGTGCCAGCAACGGACTAGCGGGGGTTTCCTACGAGCAGTACTTC
CASNGLAGVSYEQYF
>TRBJ1-1|.|TRBV12-3/TRBV12-4|.
TGTGCCAGCAGTTACTCAGTTGGGACAACTGAAGCTTTCTTT
CASSYSVGTTEAFF